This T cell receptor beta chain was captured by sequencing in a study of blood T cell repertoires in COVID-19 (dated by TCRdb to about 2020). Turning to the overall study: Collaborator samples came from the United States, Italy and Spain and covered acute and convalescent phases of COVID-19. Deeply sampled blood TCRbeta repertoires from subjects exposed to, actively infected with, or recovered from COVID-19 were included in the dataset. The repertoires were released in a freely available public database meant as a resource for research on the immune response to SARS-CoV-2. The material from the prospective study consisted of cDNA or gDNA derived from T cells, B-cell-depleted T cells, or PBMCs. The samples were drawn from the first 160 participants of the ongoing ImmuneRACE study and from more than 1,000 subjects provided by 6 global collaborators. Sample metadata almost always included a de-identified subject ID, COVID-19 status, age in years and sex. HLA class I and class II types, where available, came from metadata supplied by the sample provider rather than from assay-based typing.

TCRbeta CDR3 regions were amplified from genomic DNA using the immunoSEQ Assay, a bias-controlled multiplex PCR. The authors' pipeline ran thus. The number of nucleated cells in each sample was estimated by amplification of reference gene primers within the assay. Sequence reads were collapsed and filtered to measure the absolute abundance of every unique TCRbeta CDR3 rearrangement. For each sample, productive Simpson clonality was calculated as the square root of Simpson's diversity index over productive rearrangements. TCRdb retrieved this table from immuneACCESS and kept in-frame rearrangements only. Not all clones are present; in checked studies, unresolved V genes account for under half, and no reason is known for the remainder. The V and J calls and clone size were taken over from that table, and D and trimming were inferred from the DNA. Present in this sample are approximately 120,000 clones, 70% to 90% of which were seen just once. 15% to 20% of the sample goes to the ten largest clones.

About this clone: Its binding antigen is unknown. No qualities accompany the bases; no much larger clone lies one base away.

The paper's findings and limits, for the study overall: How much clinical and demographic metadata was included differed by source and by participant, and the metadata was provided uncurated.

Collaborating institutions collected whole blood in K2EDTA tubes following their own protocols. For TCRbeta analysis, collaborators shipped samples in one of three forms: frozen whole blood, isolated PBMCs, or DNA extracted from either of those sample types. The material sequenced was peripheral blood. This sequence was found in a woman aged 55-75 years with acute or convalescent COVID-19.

The CDR3 protein is CASSQVSLGKNIQYF. DNA sequence: TGCGCCAGCAGCCAAGTGAGTCTAGGCAAAAACATTCAGTACTTC. The chain is encoded by TRBV4-3 joined to TRBJ2-4; no D gene can be assigned with confidence. CDR1 and CDR2 (LGHNA, YSLEER) derive from the germline V gene. The junction shows trimming of 1 base on V and 3 bases on J, plus 10 bases between the germline ends. The CDR3 runs 15 amino acids, cysteine and phenylalanine included. Only the CDR3 portion is preserved as DNA: 45 bases, with reading frame beginning at the first base.